Below, 8 T cell receptor beta chains from the same sample are listed, as sequenced in a study of CD4 and CD8 cells across lung adenocarcinoma regions. Each CDR3 protein gets one entry after TCRdb re-called the PCR reads with MiXCR. The sample holds thousands of distinct CDR3 sequences, around 50% seen once. Material for sequencing was CD4+ T cells from the margin of a lung tumor. Receptor source: a female donor with lung adenocarcinoma. The CD4 and CD8 labels of this study may be unreliable.

Relative to its sample, this clonotype is medium-sized. V and J are TRBV6-1 and TRBJ1-1, with 11 bases identical to TRBD1. The germline V gene encodes CDR1 MNHNS and CDR2 SASEGT. The CDR3 length is 14 residues. V lost 0 bases and J lost 10; bases outside the gene matches: 4. Written as DNA, the CDR3 is TGTGCCAGCAGTGAAGCGGACAGGGGGCGACGAGCTTTCTTT. Translation gives CASSEADRGRRAFF.

The rearrangement uses TRBV6-5 and TRBJ2-1; D is unclear. Gene TRBJ2-7 matches the end of the DNA better, so the J call may be wrong. The V gene's germline CDR1 is MNHEY and CDR2 SVGAGI. This CDR3 contains 12 residues. DNA of the CDR3: TGTGCCAGCAGTTACGCGGACTACGAGCAGTACTTC. It is translated as CASSYADYEQYF.

Comments on this clonotype: One junction end does not reproduce the germline sequence, and a read error may be involved. The chain recombines TRBV27 with TRBJ2-2; D might be TRBD1 (6 bases). The CDR3 is 11 residues long. From germline, CDR1 is MNHEY and CDR2 SMNVEV (reference sequence). CDR3 residues: CAIGQNDEQFF. DNA of the CDR3: TGTGCCATCGGACAGAACGATGAGCAGTTTTTT.

This clonotype has just a few counts. The genes are TRBV6-1 and TRBJ2-1; TRBD2 might be the D (6 bases). The J call may be wrong; the DNA end is better matched by TRBJ2-7. The germline V gene encodes CDR1 MNHNS and CDR2 SASEGT. The CDR3 loop spans 12 amino acids. The CDR3: CASSKRVYEQYF. DNA of the CDR3: TGTGCCAGCAGTAAGCGGGTTTACGAGCAGTACTTC.

This clonotype was counted between two and nine times. V is TRBV4-2 and J is TRBJ2-3; tentative D call: TRBD2 (6 bases). The V gene lost 4 bases and the J gene lost 1 base, with 12 bases spanning the gap. The CDR3 spans 15 residues. Germline V gene data show CDR1 as LGHNA and CDR2 as YNFKEQ. DNA for the CDR3: TGTGCCAGCAGCCCCCGACTAGAGGGCACAGATACGCAGTATTTT. This sequence encodes CASSPRLEGTDTQYF.

This clonotype was detected only a few times. The gene calls are TRBV5-4 and TRBJ2-1; the D gene is possibly TRBD2 (5 bases). This CDR3 contains 13 residues. CDR1 and CDR2 from the germline V gene are SGHNT and YYREEE (reference sequence). The V gene lost 2 bases and the J gene lost 12 bases, with 15 bases spanning the gap. Written as DNA, the CDR3 is TGTGCCAGCAGCTTATACCTTAGACTACCGCAGTTCTTC. Its protein is CASSLYLRLPQFF. Using reference TRBV5-4 and TRBJ2-1 for the parts outside the CDR3, the full variable domain is ETGVTQSPTHLIKTRGQQVTLRCSSQSGHNTVSWYQQALGQGPQFIFQYYREEENGRGNFPPRFSGLQFPNYSSELNVNALELDDSALYLCASSLYLRLPQFFGPGTRLTVL.

The V and J genes are TRBV11-2 and TRBJ2-5; 9 nucleotides align to TRBD2. The last part of the DNA fits TRBJ2-7 better; the J call may be wrong. This CDR3 spans 15 amino acids. Germline V lookup: CDR1 SGHAT, CDR2 FQNNGV. The CDR3 sequence: CASSLASLAGYEQYF. In nucleotides, the CDR3 is TGTGCCAGCAGCTTAGCCTCTCTAGCGGGGTACGAGCAGTACTTC.

Comment on this clonotype: The junction and the germline gene differ at one end; a read error may be behind it. The chain carries TRBV6-1 and TRBJ2-5; D is perhaps TRBD2 (6 bases). The CDR3 has 16 amino acids. Per germline, CDR1 MNHNS and CDR2 SASEGT. The CDR3 DNA follows: TGTGCCAGCGCGGACTCTGGGGGGAGGAACAAAGATACGCAGTATTTC. This sequence encodes CASADSGGRNKDTQYF.